Each of the 16 T cell receptor beta chains below was sequenced from the same sample in a study of T cells in Graves' hyperthyroidism and ophthalmopathy. RNA transcripts gave rise to amplified TCR beta CDR3 regions. The TCR CDR3 first-round RT-PCR relied on the HTBI primer set. TCRdb re-called the multiplex PCR reads with MiXCR, one entry per CDR3 protein. The profile shows roughly 570,000 distinct CDR3 sequences, approximately 14% of them singletons. The sequencing input was blood. Receptor source: a woman in her thirties with Graves' hyperthyroidism.

This chain joins TRBV27 and TRBJ2-4, with 8 bases identical to TRBD2. V was pared by 6 bases and J by 6 bases, with 7 bases of the junction left unmatched. Germline CDR1 reads MNHEY; CDR2 reads SMNVEV (reference sequence). The CDR3 totals 14 residues. The DNA for the CDR3 is TGTGCCAGCAGCTCCTTCAGCGGGGGAAACATTCAGTACTTC. Translated, it gives CASSSFSGGNIQYF.

This clonotype was found many times. J is TRBJ1-4 and V is TRBV15; D unclear. Trimming removed 0 bases from V and 6 bases from J, with 11 bases in between. CDR1 and CDR2 (germline): LNHNV, YYDKDF (reference sequence). The CDR3 extends over 15 amino acids. The CDR3 loop is CATSREGRIYEKLFF. The CDR3 DNA reads TGTGCCACCAGCAGAGAGGGAAGGATATATGAAAAACTGTTTTTT.

The chain joins TRBV4-1 to TRBJ2-6, with 9 nucleotides matching TRBD2. The CDR3 consists of 21 residues. Germline V lookup: CDR1 MGHRA, CDR2 YSYEKL. J lost 0 bases, V lost 0 bases, and 12 bases had no gene match. The CDR3: CASSQEIVRREGVSGANVLTF. CDR3 nucleotides: TGCGCCAGCAGCCAAGAGATTGTCCGGCGGGAGGGAGTCTCTGGGGCCAACGTCCTGACTTTC.

This clonotype was recorded at least ten times. This chain uses TRBV6-1 with TRBJ2-3, with unresolved D. This CDR3 comprises 14 residues. Per the germline V gene, CDR1 is MNHNS and CDR2 is SASEGT. The V and J ends lost 5 bases and 3 bases respectively, with 12 bases between them. CDR3 loop: CASSPLGETDTQYF. The CDR3 nucleotides read TGTGCCAGCAGTCCCTTGGGTGAAACAGATACGCAGTATTTT.

A few counts support this clonotype. The genes are TRBV6-5 and TRBJ2-1; 10 nucleotides line up with TRBD2. The CDR3 sequence is 15 residues long. With 2 bases clipped from V and 12 bases from J, the junction kept 10 bases outside the gene matches. Germline V lookup: CDR1 MNHEY, CDR2 SVGAGI. CDR3 protein: CASSYVAGGQSAQFF. The DNA for the CDR3 is TGTGCCAGCAGTTACGTAGCGGGAGGCCAGAGTGCGCAGTTCTTC.

The J gene is TRBJ1-5, the V gene TRBV5-4; D is perhaps TRBD1 (6 bases). Deletions cut 4 bases from V and 0 bases from J, with 29 bases between. Germline CDR1 and CDR2: SGHNT and YYREEE (reference sequence). There are 21 residues in the CDR3. The CDR3 DNA reads as TGTGCCAGCAGCCCTTTCCTCTCTCTGGGACACCCACCGTATAGCAATCAGCCCCAGCATTTT. It codes for CASSPFLSLGHPPYSNQPQHF. Variable domain in full (rest from reference TRBV5-4 and TRBJ1-5): ETGVTQSPTHLIKTRGQQVTLRCSSQSGHNTVSWYQQALGQGPQFIFQYYREEENGRGNFPPRFSGLQFPNYSSELNVNALELDDSALYLCASSPFLSLGHPPYSNQPQHFGDGTRLSIL.

CDR3 sequence: CASSPLPTATYEQYF. CDR3 bases: TGTGCCAGCAGTCCCCTTCCGACGGCAACCTACGAGCAGTACTTC. The J gene is TRBJ2-7, the V gene TRBV6-1; D remains unclear. V was trimmed by 5 bases and J by 2 bases, leaving 16 bases between them. This CDR3 comprises 15 residues. Germline V gene lookup returns CDR1 MNHNS and CDR2 SASEGT.

This chain joins TRBV12-5 and TRBJ1-1; D ambiguous. The germline gives CDR1 LGHNT, CDR2 FRNRAP. This CDR3 is built from 13 residues. The V gene lost 1 base and the J gene lost 3 bases, with 6 bases spanning the gap. The CDR3 sequence: CASGLEIDTEAFF. Written as DNA, the CDR3 is TGTGCTAGTGGTTTGGAAATCGACACTGAAGCTTTCTTT. The full variable domain, rest sourced from reference TRBV12-5 and TRBJ1-1, is DARVTQTPRHKVTEMGQEVTMRCQPILGHNTVFWYRQTMMQGLELLAYFRNRAPLDDSGMPKDRFSAEMPDATLATLKIQPSEPRDSAVYFCASGLEIDTEAFFGQGTRLTVV.

There are many counts of this clonotype. The chain recombines TRBV18 with TRBJ2-3, with 10 bases that match TRBD2. Unmatched junction bases numbered 4, after V lost 5 bases and J lost 2 bases. Germline V gene sequence: CDR1 KGHSH, CDR2 LQKENI. The CDR3 length is 15 residues. The CDR3 DNA follows: TGTGCCAGCTCATCAACTAGCGGGATCACAGATACGCAGTATTTT. This translates into CASSSTSGITDTQYF.

This clonotype appeared a few times. This rearrangement joins TRBV15 to TRBJ1-1; unclear D gene. From germline, CDR1 is LNHNV and CDR2 YYDKDF (reference sequence). V lost 0 bases and J 2 bases, leaving 10 bases between the germline ends. The length of the CDR3 is 15 residues. The CDR3 here is CATSRDKESNTEAFF. In DNA, the CDR3 is TGTGCCACCAGCAGAGATAAGGAAAGCAACACTGAAGCTTTCTTT.

At least ten counts were recorded for this clonotype. This chain uses TRBV7-3 with TRBJ2-1; 8 bases are a match to TRBD2. The CDR3 length is 16 residues. With 2 bases clipped from V and 8 bases from J, the junction kept 11 bases outside the gene matches. Per the germline V gene, CDR1 is SGHTA and CDR2 is FQGTGA. The CDR3: CASSLSKAGVNYEQFF. CDR3 nucleotides: TGTGCCAGCAGCTTATCAAAAGCGGGAGTGAATTATGAGCAGTTCTTC.

The chain links TRBV20-1 to TRBJ2-1, with a weak D call TRBD1 (5 bases). The CDR3 is made up of 14 amino acids. The V end was cut by 1 base, the J end by 4 bases, with 11 bases between. The germline V gene encodes CDR1 DFQATT and CDR2 SNEGSKA (reference sequence). CDR3 protein: CSARGQKGYNEQFF. The CDR3 DNA is TGCAGTGCTAGAGGACAGAAGGGTTACAATGAGCAGTTCTTC.

This clonotype has a count of ten or more. This chain connects TRBV28 to TRBJ2-5, with 10 bases identical to TRBD2. V lost 7 bases to trimming and J lost 3 bases; unmatched junction nucleotides: 8. This CDR3 has 15 residues. In germline, CDR1 is MDHEN, CDR2 SYDVKM. CDR3 bases: TGTGCCAGCAAACCGTCTAGCGGGAGCGAAGAGACCCAGTACTTC. It encodes CASKPSSGSEETQYF.

This clonotype was seen many times. The chain employs TRBV11-2 and TRBJ2-7, with TRBD2 matching 9 bases. After removal of 2 bases from V and 0 bases from J, the junction contained 2 bases not matched to a gene. Germline V CDR1 and CDR2: SGHAT, FQNNGV. The CDR3 is 15 amino acids. CDR3 in amino acids: CASSLLAGSSYEQYF. The CDR3 region has the DNA TGTGCCAGCAGCTTACTAGCGGGGAGCTCCTACGAGCAGTACTTC. The complete variable domain, with remaining parts taken from reference TRBV11-2 and TRBJ2-7, reads EAGVAQSPRYKIIEKRQSVAFWCNPISGHATLYWYQQILGQGPKLLIQFQNNGVVDDSQLPKDRFSAERLKGVDSTLKIQPAKLEDSAVYLCASSLLAGSSYEQYFGPGTRLTVT.

This clonotype was observed a handful of times. This sequence joins TRBV20-1 and TRBJ1-5; D perhaps matches TRBD1 (5 bases). Trimming removed 0 bases at V and 1 base at J, with 10 bases between. CDR3 length: 15 amino acids. CDR1 and CDR2 from the germline V gene are DFQATT and SNEGSKA (reference sequence). The CDR3 region is CSARDRVWSNQPQHF. CDR3 sequence (DNA): TGCAGTGCTAGAGACAGGGTTTGGAGCAATCAGCCCCAGCATTTT.

Many counts were recorded for this clonotype. V usage is TRBV6-1 and J usage is TRBJ2-7, with 9 bases that match TRBD1. In germline, CDR1 is MNHNS, CDR2 SASEGT. The length of the CDR3 is 15 residues. Losses at the gene ends were 1 base for V and 9 bases for J; bases not matched to a gene: 10. The CDR3 spells CASSEGQGVLVGQYF. In DNA, the CDR3 is TGTGCCAGCAGTGAAGGACAGGGGGTCTTAGTCGGGCAGTACTTC.